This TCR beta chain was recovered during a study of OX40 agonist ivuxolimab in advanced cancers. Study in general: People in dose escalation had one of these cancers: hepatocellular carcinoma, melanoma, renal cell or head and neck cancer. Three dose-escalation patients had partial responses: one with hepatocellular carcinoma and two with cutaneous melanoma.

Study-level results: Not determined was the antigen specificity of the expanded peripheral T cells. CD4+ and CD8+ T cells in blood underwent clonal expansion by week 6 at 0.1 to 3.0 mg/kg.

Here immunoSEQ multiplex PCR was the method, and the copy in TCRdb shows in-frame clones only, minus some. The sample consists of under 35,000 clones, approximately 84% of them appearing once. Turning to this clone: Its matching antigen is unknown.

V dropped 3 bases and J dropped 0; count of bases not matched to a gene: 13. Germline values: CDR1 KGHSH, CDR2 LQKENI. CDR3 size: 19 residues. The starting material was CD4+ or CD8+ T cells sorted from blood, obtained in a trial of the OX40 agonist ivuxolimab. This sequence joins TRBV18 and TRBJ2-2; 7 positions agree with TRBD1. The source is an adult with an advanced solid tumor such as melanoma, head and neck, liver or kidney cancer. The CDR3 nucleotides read TGTGCCAGCTCACCTACCGGGACAGCCTACTTCGCGAACACCGGGGAGCTGTTTTTT. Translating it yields CASSPTGTAYFANTGELFF. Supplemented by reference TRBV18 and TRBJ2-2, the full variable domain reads NAGVMQNPRHLVRRRGQEARLRCSPMKGHSHVYWYRQLPEEGLKFMVYLQKENIIDESGMPKERFSAEFPKEGPSILRIQQVVRGDSAAYFCASSPTGTAYFANTGELFFGEGSRLTVL.